This T cell receptor beta chain was sequenced during a study of T-cell memory formation after mild COVID-19. From 5'RACE with constant-segment primers came TCR alpha and TCR beta cDNA libraries that carried sample barcodes and UMIs. Each CDR3 protein gets one entry after TCRdb re-called the 5' RACE reads with MiXCR. In the table there are over 300,000 distinct CDR3 sequences, roughly 19% of which are singletons. Germline V gene lookup returns CDR1 SGHTA and CDR2 FQGNSA. This CDR3 spans 13 amino acids. V gave up 6 bases and J gave up 9 bases; unmatched junction bases: 7. This sequence joins TRBV7-2 and TRBJ2-1; 8 nucleotides line up with TRBD1. The sequenced sample consisted of PBMCs or a T cell subset sorted from them (not recorded which). This clonotype originated in a young man who had mild COVID-19 (a few samples of this study predate the infection). Cell type and time point are not known. CDR3 region: CASSQGAEREQFF. CDR3 bases: TGTGCCAGCAGTCAGGGGGCGGAACGTGAGCAGTTCTTC.